This TCR beta chain came from a study of T cells in Graves' hyperthyroidism and ophthalmopathy. Germline lookup yields CDR1 MNHEY and CDR2 SVGEGT. V lost 6 bases, J lost 7 bases, and 10 bases lay in between. The CDR3 covers 11 residues. This clonotype was seen at least ten times. From RNA transcripts, TCR beta CDR3 regions were amplified. When the TCR CDR3 underwent first-round RT-PCR, the HTBI primer set was used. TCRdb recomputed calls from the multiplex PCR reads with MiXCR, one row per CDR3 protein. The table has hundreds of thousands of distinct CDR3 sequences, about a sixth seen once. Patients aged 18 to 65 had newly diagnosed hyperthyroidism that had lasted under 2 months.

The chain joins TRBV6-2 or TRBV6-3 to TRBJ2-7; no reliable D call. This TCR derives from a woman younger than 45 with Graves' hyperthyroidism. The sequencing input was blood. CDR3 residues: CASSRRVEQYF. CDR3 sequence (DNA): TGTGCCAGCAGCCGTCGTGTGGAGCAGTACTTC.